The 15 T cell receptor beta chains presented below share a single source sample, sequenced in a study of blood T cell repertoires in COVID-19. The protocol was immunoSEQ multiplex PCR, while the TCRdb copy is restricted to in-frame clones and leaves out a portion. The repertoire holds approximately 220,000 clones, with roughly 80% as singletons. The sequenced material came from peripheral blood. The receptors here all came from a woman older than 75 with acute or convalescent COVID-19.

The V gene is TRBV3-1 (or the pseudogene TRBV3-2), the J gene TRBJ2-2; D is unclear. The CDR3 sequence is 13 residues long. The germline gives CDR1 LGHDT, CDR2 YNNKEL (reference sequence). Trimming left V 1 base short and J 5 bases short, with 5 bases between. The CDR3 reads CASSQVRTGELFF. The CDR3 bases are TGTGCCAGCAGCCAAGTCCGGACCGGGGAGCTGTTTTTT.

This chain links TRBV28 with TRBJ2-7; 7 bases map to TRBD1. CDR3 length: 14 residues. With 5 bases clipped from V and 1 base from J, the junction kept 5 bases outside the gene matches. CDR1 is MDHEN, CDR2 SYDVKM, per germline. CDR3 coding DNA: TGTGCCAGCAGTGACAGGGTGGGGTCCTACGAGCAGTACTTC. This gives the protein CASSDRVGSYEQYF.

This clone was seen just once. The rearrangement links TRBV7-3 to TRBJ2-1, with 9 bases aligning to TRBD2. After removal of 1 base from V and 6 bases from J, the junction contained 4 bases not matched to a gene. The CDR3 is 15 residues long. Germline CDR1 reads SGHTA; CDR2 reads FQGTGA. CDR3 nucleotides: TGTGCCAGCAGCTTAAGGGTAGCGGGGGCCAATGAGCAGTTCTTC. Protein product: CASSLRVAGANEQFF.

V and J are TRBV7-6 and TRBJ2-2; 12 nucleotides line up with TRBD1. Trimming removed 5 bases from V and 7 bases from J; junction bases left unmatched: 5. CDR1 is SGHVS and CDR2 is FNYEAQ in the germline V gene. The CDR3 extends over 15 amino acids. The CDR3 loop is CASSRDRGRNGELFF. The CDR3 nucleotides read TGTGCCAGCAGCAGGGACAGGGGGCGAAACGGGGAGCTGTTTTTT.

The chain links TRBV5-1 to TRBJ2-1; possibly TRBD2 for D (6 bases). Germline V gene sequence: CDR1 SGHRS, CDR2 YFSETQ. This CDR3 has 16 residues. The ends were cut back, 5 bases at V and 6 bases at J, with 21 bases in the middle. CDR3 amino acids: CASSLRSSTSRNEQFF. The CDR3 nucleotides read TGCGCCAGCAGTTTGAGATCCTCAACTAGCCGCAATGAGCAGTTCTTC.

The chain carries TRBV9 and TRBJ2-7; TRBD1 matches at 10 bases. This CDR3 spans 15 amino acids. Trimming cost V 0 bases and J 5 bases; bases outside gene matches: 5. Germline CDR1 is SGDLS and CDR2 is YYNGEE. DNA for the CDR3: TGTGCCAGCAGCGTAGAATCAGGACAGGGGGACGAGCAGTACTTC. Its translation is CASSVESGQGDEQYF.

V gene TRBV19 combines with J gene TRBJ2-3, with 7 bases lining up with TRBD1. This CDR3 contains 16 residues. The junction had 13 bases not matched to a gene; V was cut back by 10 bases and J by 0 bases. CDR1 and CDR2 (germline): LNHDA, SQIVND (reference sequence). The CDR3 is CATSHQGQISTDTQYF. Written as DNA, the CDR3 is TGTGCCACCTCACACCAGGGACAGATTAGCACAGATACGCAGTATTTT.

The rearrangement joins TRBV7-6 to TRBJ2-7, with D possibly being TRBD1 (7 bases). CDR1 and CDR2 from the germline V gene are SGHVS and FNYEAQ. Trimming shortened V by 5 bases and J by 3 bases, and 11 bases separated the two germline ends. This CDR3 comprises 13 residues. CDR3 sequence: CASSAGQNYEQYF. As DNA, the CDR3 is TGTGCCAGCAGCGCGGGACAGAACTACGAGCAGTACTTC.

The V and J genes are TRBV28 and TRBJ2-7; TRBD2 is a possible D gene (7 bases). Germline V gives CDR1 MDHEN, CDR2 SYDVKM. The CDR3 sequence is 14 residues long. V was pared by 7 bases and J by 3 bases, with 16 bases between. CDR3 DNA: TGTGCCAGCATCCCCTGGGGAGGGGGCTACGAGCAGTACTTC. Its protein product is CASIPWGGGYEQYF. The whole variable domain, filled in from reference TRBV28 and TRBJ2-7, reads DVKVTQSSRYLVKRTGEKVFLECVQDMDHENMFWYRQDPGLGLRLIYFSYDVKMKEKGDIPEGYSVSREKKERFSLILESASTNQTSMYLCASIPWGGGYEQYFGPGTRLTVT.

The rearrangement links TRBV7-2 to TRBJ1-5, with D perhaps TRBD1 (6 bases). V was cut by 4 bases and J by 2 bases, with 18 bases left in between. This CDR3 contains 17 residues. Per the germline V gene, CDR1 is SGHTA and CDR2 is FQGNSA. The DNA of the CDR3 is TGTGCCAGCAGCTCGAGGGAACAGGGAAGCGGCAATCAGCCCCAGCATTTT. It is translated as CASSSREQGSGNQPQHF.

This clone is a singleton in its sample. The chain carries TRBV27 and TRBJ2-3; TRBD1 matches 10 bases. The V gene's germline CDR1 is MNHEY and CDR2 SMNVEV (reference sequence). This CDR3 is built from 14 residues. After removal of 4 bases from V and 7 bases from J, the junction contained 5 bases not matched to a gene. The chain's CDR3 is CASSSGQGRNTQYF. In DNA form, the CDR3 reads TGTGCCAGCAGTTCGGGACAGGGGAGGAATACGCAGTATTTT.

The CDR3 region is CATQDSRYQPQHF. In DNA form, the CDR3 reads TGTGCCACCCAGGACAGCCGTTACCAGCCCCAGCATTTT. V and J are TRBV24-1 and TRBJ1-5; the D gene is possibly TRBD1 (6 bases). Germline CDR1 is KGHDR and CDR2 is SFDVKD. The CDR3 spans 13 residues. V shed 9 bases and J shed 7 bases, with 15 bases lying between them.

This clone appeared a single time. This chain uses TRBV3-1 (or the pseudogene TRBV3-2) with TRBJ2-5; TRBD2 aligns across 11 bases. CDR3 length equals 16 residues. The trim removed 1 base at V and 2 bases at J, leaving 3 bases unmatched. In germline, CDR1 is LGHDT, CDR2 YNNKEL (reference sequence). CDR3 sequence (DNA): TGTGCCAGCAGCCAAGCCGCTAGCGGGGGGCAAGAGACCCAGTACTTC. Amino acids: CASSQAASGGQETQYF.

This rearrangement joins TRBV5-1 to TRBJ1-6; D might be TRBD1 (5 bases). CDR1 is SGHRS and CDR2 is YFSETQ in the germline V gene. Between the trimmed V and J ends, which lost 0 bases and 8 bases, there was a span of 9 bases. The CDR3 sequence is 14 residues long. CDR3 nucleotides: TGCGCCAGCAGCTTGGGGGACTCTTATTCACCCCTCCACTTT. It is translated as CASSLGDSYSPLHF.

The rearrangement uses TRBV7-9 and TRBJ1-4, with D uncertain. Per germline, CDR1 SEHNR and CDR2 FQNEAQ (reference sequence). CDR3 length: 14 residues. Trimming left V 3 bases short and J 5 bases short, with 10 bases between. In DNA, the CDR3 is TGTGCCAGCAGCTTGCGGGCGTTAAATGAAAAACTGTTTTTT. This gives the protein CASSLRALNEKLFF.